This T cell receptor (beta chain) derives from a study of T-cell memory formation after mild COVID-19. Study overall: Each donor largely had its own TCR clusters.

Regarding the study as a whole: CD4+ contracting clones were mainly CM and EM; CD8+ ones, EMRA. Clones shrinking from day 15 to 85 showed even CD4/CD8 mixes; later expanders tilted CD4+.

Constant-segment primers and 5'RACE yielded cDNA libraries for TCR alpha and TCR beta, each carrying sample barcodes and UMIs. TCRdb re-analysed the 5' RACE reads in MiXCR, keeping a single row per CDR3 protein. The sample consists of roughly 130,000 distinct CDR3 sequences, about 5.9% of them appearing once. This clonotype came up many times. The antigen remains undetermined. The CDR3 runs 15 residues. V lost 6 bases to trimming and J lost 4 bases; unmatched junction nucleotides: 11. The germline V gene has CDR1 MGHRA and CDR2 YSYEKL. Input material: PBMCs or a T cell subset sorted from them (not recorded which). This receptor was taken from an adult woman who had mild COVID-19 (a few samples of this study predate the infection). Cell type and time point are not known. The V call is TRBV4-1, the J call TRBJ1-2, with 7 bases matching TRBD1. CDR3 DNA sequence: TGCGCCAGCAGGCAATTAGGGGGCGAATTCTATGGCTACACCTTC. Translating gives CASRQLGGEFYGYTF.